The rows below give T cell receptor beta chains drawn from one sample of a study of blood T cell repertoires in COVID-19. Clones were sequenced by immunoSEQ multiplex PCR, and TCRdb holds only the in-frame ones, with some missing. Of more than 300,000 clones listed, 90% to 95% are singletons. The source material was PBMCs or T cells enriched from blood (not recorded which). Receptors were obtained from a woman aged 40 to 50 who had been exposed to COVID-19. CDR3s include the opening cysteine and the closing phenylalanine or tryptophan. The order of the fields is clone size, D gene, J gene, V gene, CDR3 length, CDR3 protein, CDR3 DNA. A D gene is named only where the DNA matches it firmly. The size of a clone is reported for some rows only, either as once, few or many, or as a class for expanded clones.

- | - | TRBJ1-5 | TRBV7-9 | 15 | CASSREGEEDQPQHF | TGTGCCAGCAGCCGGGAGGGGGAGGAGGATCAGCCCCAGCATTTT
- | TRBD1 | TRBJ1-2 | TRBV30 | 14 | CAWSRDRSRYGYTF | TGTGCCTGGAGCCGGGACAGGAGTCGCTATGGCTACACCTTC
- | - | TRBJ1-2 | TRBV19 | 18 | CASSIDKRQIVTNYGYTF | TGTGCCAGTAGTATAGATAAGCGACAGATAGTCACGAACTATGGCTACACCTTC
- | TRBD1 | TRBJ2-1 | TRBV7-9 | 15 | CASSLGDRGSNEQFF | TGTGCCAGCAGCTTAGGGGACAGGGGGAGCAATGAGCAGTTCTTC
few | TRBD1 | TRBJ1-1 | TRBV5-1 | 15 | CASSQGRGQYGEAFF | TGCGCCAGCAGTCAAGGCAGGGGGCAGTATGGTGAAGCTTTCTTT
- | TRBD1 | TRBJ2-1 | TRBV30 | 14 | CAGGQGSSYNEQFF | TGTGCCGGTGGACAGGGGTCATCCTACAATGAGCAGTTCTTC
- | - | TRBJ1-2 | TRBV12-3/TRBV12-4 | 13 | CASSFGQNYGYTF | TGTGCCAGCAGTTTCGGACAGAACTATGGCTACACCTTC
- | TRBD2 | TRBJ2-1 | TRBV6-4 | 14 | CASSELLAGGEQFF | TGTGCCAGCAGTGAATTATTAGCGGGAGGGGAGCAGTTCTTC
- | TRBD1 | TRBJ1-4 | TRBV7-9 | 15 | CASSSQGAPNEKLFF | TGTGCCAGCAGCTCCCAGGGGGCCCCTAATGAAAAACTGTTTTTT
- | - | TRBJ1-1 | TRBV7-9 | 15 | CASSFFPGVLPEAFF | TGTGCCAGCAGCTTTTTTCCGGGTGTCTTGCCTGAAGCTTTCTTT
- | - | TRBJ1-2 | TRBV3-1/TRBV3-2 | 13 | CASSQAGAYGYTF | TGTGCCAGCAGCCAAGCAGGGGCCTATGGCTACACCTTC
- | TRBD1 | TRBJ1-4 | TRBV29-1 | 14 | CSVEFRQGSEKLFF | TGCAGCGTTGAATTTAGACAGGGCAGTGAAAAACTGTTTTTT
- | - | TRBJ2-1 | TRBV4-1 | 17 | CASSQFFPESSYNEQFF | TGCGCCAGCAGCCAATTCTTCCCGGAGAGCTCCTACAATGAGCAGTTCTTC
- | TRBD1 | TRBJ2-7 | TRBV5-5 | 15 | CASSLGDRDLYEQYF | TGTGCCAGCAGCTTGGGGGACAGGGACCTTTACGAGCAGTACTTC
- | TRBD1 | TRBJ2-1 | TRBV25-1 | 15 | CASSEGQGDYNEQFF | TGTGCCAGCAGTGAAGGACAGGGGGACTACAATGAGCAGTTCTTC
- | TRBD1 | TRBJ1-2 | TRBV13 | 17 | CASSLGSQTGAGYGYTF | TGTGCCAGCAGCTTAGGATCCCAGACAGGGGCCGGCTATGGCTACACCTTC
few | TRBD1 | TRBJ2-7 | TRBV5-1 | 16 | CASSLGQGSLLSEQYF | TGCGCCAGCAGCCTGGGACAGGGAAGTTTACTGAGCGAGCAGTACTTC
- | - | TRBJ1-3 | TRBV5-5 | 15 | CASRLEGTGGNTIYF | TGTGCCAGCAGACTGGAGGGTACGGGAGGAAACACCATATATTTT
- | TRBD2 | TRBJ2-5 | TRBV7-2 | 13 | CASSPRRREVGYF | TGTGCCAGCAGCCCGAGGCGGCGGGAGGTGGGCTACTTC
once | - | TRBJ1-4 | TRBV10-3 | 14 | CAISDKGLGGKLFF | TGTGCCATCAGTGACAAGGGGCTCGGCGGAAAACTGTTTTTT
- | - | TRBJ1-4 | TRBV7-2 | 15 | CASSLQTGFNEKLFF | TGTGCCAGCAGCCTACAAACAGGATTTAATGAAAAACTGTTTTTT
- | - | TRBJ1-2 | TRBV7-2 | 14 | CASRSYRENYGYTF | TGTGCCAGCAGATCTTACAGGGAAAACTATGGCTACACCTTC
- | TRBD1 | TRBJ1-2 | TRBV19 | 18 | CASSPIGFAGQGNGGYTF | TGTGCCAGTAGTCCCATAGGGTTCGCGGGACAGGGAAATGGTGGCTACACCTTC
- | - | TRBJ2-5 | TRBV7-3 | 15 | CASSLTAGSQETQYF | TGTGCCAGCAGCTTAACCGCAGGGTCCCAAGAGACCCAGTACTTC
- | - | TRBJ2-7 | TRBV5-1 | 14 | CASSLGGSSYEQYF | TGCGCCAGCAGCTTGGGGGGCAGTAGTTACGAGCAGTACTTC
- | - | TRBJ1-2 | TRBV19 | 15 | CASSIPSLARYGYTF | TGTGCCAGTAGTATCCCATCTCTAGCCCGGTATGGCTACACCTTC
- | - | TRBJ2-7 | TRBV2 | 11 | CASSPAGEQYF | TGTGCCAGCAGTCCTGCGGGCGAGCAGTACTTC
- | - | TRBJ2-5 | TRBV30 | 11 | CAWSAKETQYF | TGTGCCTGGAGTGCAAAAGAGACCCAGTACTTC
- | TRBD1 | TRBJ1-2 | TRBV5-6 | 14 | CASSRGQGSQGYTF | TGTGCCAGCAGCCGGGGACAGGGTTCGCAAGGCTACACCTTC
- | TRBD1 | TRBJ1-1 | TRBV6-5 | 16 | CASSYVKGQGNTEAFF | TGTGCCAGCAGTTACGTAAAGGGACAGGGGAACACTGAAGCTTTCTTT
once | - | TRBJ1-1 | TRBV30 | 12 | CAWGLGPRSAFF | TGTGCCTGGGGACTCGGGCCTAGGTCTGCTTTCTTT
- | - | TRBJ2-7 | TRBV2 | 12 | CASSDPVDEQYF | TGTGCCAGCAGTGACCCGGTGGACGAGCAGTACTTC
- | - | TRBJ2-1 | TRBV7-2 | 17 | CASSFYLLASSYNEQFF | TGTGCCAGCAGCTTCTACCTTCTAGCTAGCTCCTACAATGAGCAGTTCTTC
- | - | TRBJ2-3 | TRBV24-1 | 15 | CATSDRGFGTDTQYF | TGTGCCACCAGTGACAGAGGATTTGGCACAGATACGCAGTATTTT
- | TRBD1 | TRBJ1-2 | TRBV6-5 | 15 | CASSSRQTGTYGYTF | TGTGCCAGCAGTTCCCGACAGACAGGGACCTATGGCTACACCTTC
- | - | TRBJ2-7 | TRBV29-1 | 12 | CSVELSSYEQYF | TGCAGCGTTGAACTCAGCTCCTACGAGCAGTACTTC
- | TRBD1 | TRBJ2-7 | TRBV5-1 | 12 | CASRGQAYEQYF | TGCGCCAGCCGGGGACAGGCTTACGAGCAGTACTTC
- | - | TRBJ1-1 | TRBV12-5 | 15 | CASGSWTAGDTEAFF | TGTGCTAGTGGTTCCTGGACGGCGGGGGACACTGAAGCTTTCTTT
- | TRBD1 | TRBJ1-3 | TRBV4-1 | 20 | CASSQDPLGTGGLSGNTIYF | TGCGCCAGCAGCCAAGACCCCCTAGGGACAGGGGGCCTCTCTGGAAACACCATATATTTT
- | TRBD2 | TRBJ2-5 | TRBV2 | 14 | CASSDRGGGETQYF | TGTGCCAGCAGTGACCGGGGGGGCGGAGAGACCCAGTACTTC
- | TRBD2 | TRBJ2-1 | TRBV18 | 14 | CASSPLAGGNEQFF | TGTGCCAGCTCACCACTAGCGGGGGGAAATGAGCAGTTCTTC
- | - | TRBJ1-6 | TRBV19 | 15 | CASSPTGGGNSPLHF | TGTGCCAGTAGTCCGACAGGTGGTGGTAATTCACCCCTCCACTTT
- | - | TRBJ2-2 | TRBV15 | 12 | CATSRVGGELFF | TGTGCCACCAGCAGAGTCGGCGGGGAGCTGTTTTTT
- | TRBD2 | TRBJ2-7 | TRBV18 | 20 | CASSPPGLAGGQMGPYEQYF | TGTGCCAGCTCACCACCGGGACTAGCGGGGGGGCAGATGGGCCCCTACGAGCAGTACTTC
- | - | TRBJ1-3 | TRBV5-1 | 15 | CASSPTSTEGNTIYF | TGCGCCAGCAGCCCCACGAGTACCGAGGGAAACACCATATATTTT
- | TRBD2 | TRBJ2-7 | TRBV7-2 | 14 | CASSLNGGRYEQYF | TGTGCCAGCAGCTTAAATGGCGGGAGATACGAGCAGTACTTC
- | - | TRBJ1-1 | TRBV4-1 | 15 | CASSQELQGLTEAFF | TGCGCCAGCAGCCAAGAACTTCAGGGTCTGACTGAAGCTTTCTTT
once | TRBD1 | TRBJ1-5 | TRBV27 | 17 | CASSLFSGTGLRQPQHF | TGTGCCAGCAGTTTATTTTCCGGGACAGGGCTTCGTCAGCCCCAGCATTTT
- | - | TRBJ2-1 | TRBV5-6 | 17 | CASSLGETRLGNNEQFF | TGTGCCAGCAGCTTGGGGGAGACTAGGTTGGGTAACAATGAGCAGTTCTTC
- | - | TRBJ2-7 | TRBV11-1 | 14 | CASSRTRLTYEQYF | TGTGCCAGCAGCCGCACCCGCCTAACCTACGAGCAGTACTTC
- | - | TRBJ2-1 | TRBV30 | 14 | CAWKADPLYNEQFF | TGTGCCTGGAAAGCGGACCCCCTTTACAATGAGCAGTTCTTC
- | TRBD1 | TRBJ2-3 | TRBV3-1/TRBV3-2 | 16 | CASSQTRTGGTDTQYF | TGTGCCAGCAGCCAGACCCGGACAGGTGGCACAGATACGCAGTATTTT
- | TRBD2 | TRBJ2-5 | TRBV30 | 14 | CAWTGGLAVEIQYF | TGTGCCTGGACAGGCGGACTAGCGGTCGAGATCCAGTACTTC